Listed here are 21 T cell receptor beta chains from one sample, sequenced in a study of beta chain features in type 1 diabetes. Expressed TCRB transcripts were sequenced because the entire RNA isolate underwent reverse transcription. Libraries were prepared by immunoSEQ multiplex PCR; TCRdb keeps only in-frame clonotypes and omits some of them. The data show 250,000 to 400,000 clones, with 14% seen just once and 5.5% to 7.5% held by the top ten. Sequenced: central memory CD4+ T cells from blood. The origin of the receptors is a man aged 25-45 years in good health.

This clone was picked up a small number of times. The chain joins TRBV4-2 to TRBJ2-5; D not resolved. V shed 4 bases and J shed 7 bases, with 16 bases lying between them. CDR3 length equals 14 residues. Per the germline V gene, CDR1 is LGHNA and CDR2 is YNFKEQ. CDR3 sequence reads: CASSPSRDTGTQYF. CDR3 in DNA: TGTGCCAGCAGCCCAAGTCGAGATACGGGGACCCAGTACTTC.

This clone was recorded at least ten times. V and J are TRBV21-1 and TRBJ1-3. TRBV21-1 counts as a pseudogene. This CDR3 is 15 amino acids long. CDR3 bases: TGTGCCAGCAGCAAGAAAGGCTTCTCTGGAAACACCATATATTTT. Its translation: CASSKKGFSGNTIYF.

This clone was counted between two and nine times. CDR3 region: CASSPLGETGNTIYF. The CDR3 bases are TGTGCCAGCAGCCCTCTCGGGGAGACTGGAAACACCATATATTTT. This chain links TRBV14 with TRBJ1-3, with no clear D. V lost 4 bases, J lost 2 bases, and 12 bases lay in between. Germline V CDR1 and CDR2: SGHDN, FVKESK. CDR3 length: 15 amino acids. Filled out from reference TRBV14 and TRBJ1-3, the complete variable domain reads EAGVTQFPSHSVIEKGQTVTLRCDPISGHDNLYWYRRVMGKEIKFLLHFVKESKQDESGMPNNRFLAERTGGTYSTLKVQPAELEDSGVYFCASSPLGETGNTIYFGEGSWLTVV.

This chain links TRBV7-7 with TRBJ2-7; TRBD1 or TRBD2 may be the D gene (7 bases each). With 3 bases removed from V and 2 bases from J, the gap between germline ends came to 11 bases. CDR3 length: 14 residues. Germline-derived CDR1 and CDR2 are SSHAT and FNYEAQ (reference sequence). The CDR3 spells CASSLAGGAYEQYF. As DNA, the CDR3 is TGTGCCAGCAGCTTGGCAGGGGGGGCCTACGAGCAGTACTTC. Variable domain in full (rest from reference TRBV7-7 and TRBJ2-7): GAGVSQSPRYKVTKRGQDVTLRCDPISSHATLYWYQQALGQGPEFLTYFNYEAQPDKSGLPSDRFSAERPEGSISTLTIQRTEQRDSAMYRCASSLAGGAYEQYFGPGTRLTVT.

Ten or more counts support this clone. The gene calls are TRBV27 and TRBJ1-4; D is unclear. The V and J ends lost 3 bases and 10 bases respectively, with 12 bases between them. Per germline, CDR1 MNHEY and CDR2 SMNVEV (reference sequence). The CDR3 extends over 13 amino acids. CDR3 nucleotide sequence: TGTGCCAGCAGTTTGGAGGGATGGGGAAAACTGTTTTTT. Protein: CASSLEGWGKLFF.

The chain joins TRBV4-1 to TRBJ2-3; no firm D call. With 4 bases removed from V and 3 bases from J, the gap between germline ends came to 11 bases. The CDR3 is 14 residues long. Looked up from germline, CDR1 is MGHRA and CDR2 is YSYEKL. DNA of the CDR3: TGCGCCAGCAGCCGTGGGCTTAGGACAGATACGCAGTATTTT. Amino acid sequence: CASSRGLRTDTQYF.

This clone was seen a few times. The chain carries TRBV4-1 and TRBJ1-5; TRBD1 aligns across 9 bases. The V gene's germline CDR1 is MGHRA and CDR2 YSYEKL. This CDR3 comprises 15 residues. Losses at the gene ends were 6 bases for V and 6 bases for J; bases not matched to a gene: 9. The CDR3 DNA follows: TGCGCCAGCAGTTTCGGACAGGGGCTGAGTCAGCCCCAGCATTTT. Translated, it gives CASSFGQGLSQPQHF.

This clone appeared a few times. The rearrangement uses TRBV7-3 and TRBJ2-2; 10 nucleotides agree with TRBD2. This CDR3 spans 15 amino acids. Germline lookup yields CDR1 SGHTA and CDR2 FQGTGA. V lost 5 bases, J lost 5 bases, and 5 bases stayed unmatched. CDR3 bases: TGTGCCAGCAGCCCTCTAGCGGGAGTTACCGGGGAGCTGTTTTTT. It encodes CASSPLAGVTGELFF.

The chain combines TRBV7-2 with TRBJ2-4; 10 bases line up with TRBD2. Germline V gene data show CDR1 as SGHTA and CDR2 as FQGNSA. Trimming cost V 5 bases and J 7 bases; bases outside gene matches: 2. This CDR3 region has 13 residues. The CDR3 DNA follows: TGTGCCAGCAGCCCGACTAGCGGGAACATTCAGTACTTC. This gives the protein CASSPTSGNIQYF.

The sample holds a few counts of this clone. The CDR3 here is CASSSGTGGWTQYF. The CDR3 DNA sequence: TGTGCCAGCAGCTCAGGAACAGGGGGATGGACCCAGTACTTC. V usage is TRBV7-2 and J usage is TRBJ2-5; TRBD1 matches 8 bases. CDR3 size: 14 residues. V was clipped by 4 bases and J by 7 bases; unmatched bases: 8. Germline V gives CDR1 SGHTA, CDR2 FQGNSA.

The gene calls are TRBV9 and TRBJ2-3, with D perhaps TRBD2 (5 bases). The germline CDR1 and CDR2 sequences are SGDLS and YYNGEE. Trimming stripped 0 bases from V and 4 bases from J, with 18 bases between. CDR3 length: 17 amino acids. The CDR3 bases are TGTGCCAGCAGCGTAGGAGGTAGCGCTCCGTGGTCAGATACGCAGTATTTT. This gives the protein CASSVGGSAPWSDTQYF.

The chain employs TRBV19 and TRBJ2-3; D gene uncertain. The length of the CDR3 is 14 residues. The germline V gene encodes CDR1 LNHDA and CDR2 SQIVND (reference sequence). The V and J ends lost 6 bases and 1 base respectively, with 11 bases between them. CDR3 sequence reads: CASRGGAGTDTQYF. The CDR3 DNA sequence: TGTGCCAGTAGGGGTGGCGCGGGCACAGATACGCAGTATTTT.

This clone has just a few counts. The V call is TRBV14, the J call TRBJ1-1, with a weak D call TRBD1 (5 bases). Germline assignment: CDR1 SGHDN and CDR2 FVKESK. The CDR3 covers 13 residues. V lost 4 bases and J 5 bases, leaving 11 bases between the germline ends. CDR3 coding DNA: TGTGCCAGCAGCCCGTTCGGGGGAACTGAAGCTTTCTTT. It is translated as CASSPFGGTEAFF.

This chain connects TRBV11-2 to TRBJ2-1, with D unclear. Trimming took off 1 base at V and 11 bases at J, with 12 bases between the two ends. Germline-derived CDR1 and CDR2 are SGHAT and FQNNGV. The CDR3 extends over 13 amino acids. The CDR3 DNA reads TGTGCCAGCAGCTTAGTTTCGGAACAAAAGCAGTTCTTC. The encoded protein is CASSLVSEQKQFF.

The chain couples TRBV9 to TRBJ2-5, with TRBD2 matching 7 bases. The CDR3 is made up of 16 amino acids. Trimming cost V 0 bases and J 5 bases; bases outside gene matches: 10. CDR1 is SGDLS, CDR2 YYNGEE, per germline. In DNA, the CDR3 is TGTGCCAGCAGCGTAGATCCGGGGGGACGAGGGGAGACCCAGTACTTC. This codes for CASSVDPGGRGETQYF.

The V gene is TRBV7-2, the J gene TRBJ2-1; 10 nucleotides align to TRBD2. After removal of 3 bases from V and 9 bases from J, the junction contained 8 bases not matched to a gene. Germline CDR1 and CDR2: SGHTA and FQGNSA. There are 15 residues in the CDR3. This CDR3 reads CASSLSSSGSSEQFF. For the CDR3, the DNA is TGTGCCAGCAGCTTGAGCTCTAGCGGGAGCAGTGAGCAGTTCTTC.

The V and J genes are TRBV9 and TRBJ2-7; D possibly corresponds to TRBD2 (5 bases). The CDR3 is made up of 15 amino acids. V shed 0 bases and J shed 1 base, with 11 bases lying between them. Germline CDR1 reads SGDLS; CDR2 reads YYNGEE. The CDR3 sequence: CASSVGAGQSYEQYF. The CDR3 DNA reads TGTGCCAGCAGCGTAGGGGCGGGTCAGTCCTACGAGCAGTACTTC.

V is TRBV19 and J is TRBJ2-5; D is perhaps TRBD2 (7 bases). Looked up from germline, CDR1 is LNHDA and CDR2 is SQIVND (reference sequence). The V end lost 0 bases, the J end lost 5 bases, and 19 bases lay between the germline ends. The CDR3 extends over 17 amino acids. CDR3 in amino acids: CASSIEGGRITSETQYF. CDR3 DNA: TGTGCCAGTAGTATAGAGGGGGGGCGGATCACATCGGAGACCCAGTACTTC.

The chain combines TRBV7-2 with TRBJ2-7; 11 nucleotides line up with TRBD1. V lost 5 bases and J lost 6; bases outside the gene matches: 6. The germline V gene has CDR1 SGHTA and CDR2 FQGNSA. The CDR3 consists of 14 residues. CDR3 sequence: CASSNRDRGVEQYF. The DNA of the CDR3 is TGTGCCAGCAGCAACCGGGACAGGGGGGTCGAGCAGTACTTC.

In this sample, this clone turned up a few times. This rearrangement joins TRBV11-3 to TRBJ2-3; 9 bases are a match to TRBD1. The CDR3 runs to 15 residues. J lost 4 bases, V lost 5 bases, and 7 bases had no gene match. Germline lookup yields CDR1 SGHNT and CDR2 YENEEA. Written as DNA, the CDR3 is TGTGCCAGCAGCACCCGGACAGGGGAATCAGATACGCAGTATTTT. This codes for CASSTRTGESDTQYF. Together with reference TRBV11-3 and TRBJ2-3, the CDR3 gives the full variable domain: EAGVVQSPRYKIIEKKQPVAFWCNPISGHNTLYWYLQNLGQGPELLIRYENEEAVDDSQLPKDRFSAERLKGVDSTLKIQPAELGDSAVYLCASSTRTGESDTQYFGPGTRLTVL.

A word on this clone: It may be a read error: a sequence one base away is much more abundant. This chain connects TRBV21-1 to TRBJ2-6; the DNA was not used to check the table's D call, TRBD2. TRBV21-1 is reported as a pseudogene. The CDR3 consists of 13 residues. In nucleotides, the CDR3 is TGTGCCAGCAGCTTAGTTGGGGCCAACGTCCTGACTTTC. It specifies CASSLVGANVLTF.